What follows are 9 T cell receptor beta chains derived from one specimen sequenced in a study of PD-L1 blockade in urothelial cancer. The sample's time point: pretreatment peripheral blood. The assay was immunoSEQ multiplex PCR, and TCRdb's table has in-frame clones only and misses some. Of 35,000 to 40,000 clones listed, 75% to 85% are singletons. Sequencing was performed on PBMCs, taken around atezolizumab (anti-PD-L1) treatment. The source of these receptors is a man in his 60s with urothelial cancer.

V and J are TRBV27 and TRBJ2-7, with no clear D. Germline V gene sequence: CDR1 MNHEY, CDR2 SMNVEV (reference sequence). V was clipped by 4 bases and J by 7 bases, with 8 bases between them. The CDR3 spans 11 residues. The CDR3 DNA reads TGTGCCAGCAGTTCCTACTATGAGCAGTACTTC. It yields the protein CASSSYYEQYF.

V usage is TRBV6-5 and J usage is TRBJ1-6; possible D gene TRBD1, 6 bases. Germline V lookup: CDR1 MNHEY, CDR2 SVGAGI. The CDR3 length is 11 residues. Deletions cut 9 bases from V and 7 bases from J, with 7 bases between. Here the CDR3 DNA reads TGTGCCAGTACAGGGAATTCACCCCTCCACTTT. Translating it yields CASTGNSPLHF.

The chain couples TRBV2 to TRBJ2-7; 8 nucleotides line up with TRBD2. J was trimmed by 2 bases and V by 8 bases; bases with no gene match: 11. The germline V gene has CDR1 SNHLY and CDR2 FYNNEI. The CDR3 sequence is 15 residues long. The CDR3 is CASGPGGTDAYEQYF. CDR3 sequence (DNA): TGTGCCAGCGGGCCGGGGGGGACTGATGCCTACGAGCAGTACTTC. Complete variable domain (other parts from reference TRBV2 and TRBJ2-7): EPEVTQTPSHQVTQMGQEVILRCVPISNHLYFYWYRQILGQKVEFLVSFYNNEISEKSEIFDDQFSVERPDGSNFTLKIRSTKLEDSAMYFCASGPGGTDAYEQYFGPGTRLTVT.

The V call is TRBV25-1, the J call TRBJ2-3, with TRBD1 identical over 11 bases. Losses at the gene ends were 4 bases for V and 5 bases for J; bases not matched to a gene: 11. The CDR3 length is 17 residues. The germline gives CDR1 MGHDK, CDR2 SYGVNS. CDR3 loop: CASSGAARDRGRDTQYF. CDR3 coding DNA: TGTGCCAGCAGTGGCGCCGCCCGGGACAGGGGGAGAGATACGCAGTATTTT.

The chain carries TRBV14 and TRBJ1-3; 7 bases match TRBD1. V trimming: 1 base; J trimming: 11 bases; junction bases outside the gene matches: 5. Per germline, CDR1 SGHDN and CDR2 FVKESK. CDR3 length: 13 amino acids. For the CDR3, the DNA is TGTGCCAGCAGCCAAGGAACAGGGGAGGCCATATATTTT. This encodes CASSQGTGEAIYF.

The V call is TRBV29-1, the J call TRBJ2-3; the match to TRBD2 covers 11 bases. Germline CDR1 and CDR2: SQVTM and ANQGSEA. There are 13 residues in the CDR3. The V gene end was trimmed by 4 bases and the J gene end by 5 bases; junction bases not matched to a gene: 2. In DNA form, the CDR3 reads TGCAGCGTTGTGACTAGCGGGGTAGATACGCAGTATTTT. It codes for CSVVTSGVDTQYF.

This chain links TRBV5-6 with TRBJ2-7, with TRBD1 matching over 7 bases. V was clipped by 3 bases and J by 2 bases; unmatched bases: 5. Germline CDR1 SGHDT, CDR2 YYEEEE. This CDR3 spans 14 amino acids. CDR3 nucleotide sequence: TGTGCCAGCAGCTGGACAGGACTCCCCTACGAGCAGTACTTC. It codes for CASSWTGLPYEQYF.

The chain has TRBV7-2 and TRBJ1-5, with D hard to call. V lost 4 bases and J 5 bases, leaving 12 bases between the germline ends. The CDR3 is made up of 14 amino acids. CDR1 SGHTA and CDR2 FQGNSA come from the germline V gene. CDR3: CASSSLVVDQPQHF. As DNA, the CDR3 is TGTGCCAGCAGCTCCTTGGTAGTGGATCAGCCCCAGCATTTT.

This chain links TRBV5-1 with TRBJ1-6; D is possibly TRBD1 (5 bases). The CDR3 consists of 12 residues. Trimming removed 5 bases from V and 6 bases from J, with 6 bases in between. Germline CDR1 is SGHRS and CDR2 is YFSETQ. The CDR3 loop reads CASRQGNSPLHF. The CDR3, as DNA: TGCGCCAGCAGGCAGGGTAATTCACCCCTCCACTTT.